This entry features one T cell receptor (beta chain) sequence. In its sample, this clone was seen once. What this receptor recognizes is not known. Base qualities are missing; no much larger clone stands one base away. This sample was included in a study of blood T cell repertoires in COVID-19 (dated by TCRdb to 2018 to 2021). Looking at the study overall: Collaborator samples came from the United States, Italy and Spain and covered acute and convalescent phases of COVID-19. The material from the prospective study consisted of cDNA or gDNA derived from T cells, B-cell-depleted T cells, or PBMCs. Deeply sampled blood TCRbeta repertoires from subjects exposed to, actively infected with, or recovered from COVID-19 were included in the dataset. The repertoires were released in a freely available public database intended as a resource for research on the immune response to SARS-CoV-2. Samples were obtained from the ongoing ImmuneRACE study (first 160 participants) and from over 1,000 subjects provided by 6 global collaborators. A de-identified subject ID, COVID-19 status, age in years and sex were almost always included in the sample metadata. HLA class I and class II types, where available, came from metadata supplied by the sample provider rather than from assay-based typing.

V is shortened by 3 bases, J by 7 bases, and the region joining them spans 13 bases. CDR1 and CDR2 are drawn from the germline V gene (reference sequence): LNHDA, SQIVND. Counted from cysteine to phenylalanine, this CDR3 has 14 amino acids. CDR3 DNA is the only sequence kept; it has 42 bases, read in frame from the first base. The immunoSEQ Assay, a bias-controlled multiplex PCR, was used to amplify TCRbeta CDR3 regions from genomic DNA. As for the original processing: Within the assay, amplification of reference gene primers was used to estimate how many nucleated cells each sample contained. To quantify the absolute abundance of each unique TCRbeta CDR3 rearrangement, sequence reads were collapsed and filtered. For each sample, productive Simpson clonality was calculated as the square root of Simpson's diversity index across productive rearrangements. TCRdb took this table from immuneACCESS and kept in-frame rearrangements with V and J called. Such tables lack part of the clones; where checked against another copy, unresolved V genes explain under half of the gap, and the rest is unexplained. For V, J and clone size, that table is used; D and trimming come from the DNA. The sample table holds approximately 150,000 clones, of which around 79% were seen once. Of the sample, more than 7% falls within the top ten clones.

Findings and caveats that apply to the study as a whole: The amount of clinical and demographic metadata varied by source and participant and was provided uncurated.

One collaborating source in Seattle enrolled patients while the patients were actively infected and followed the patients over time throughout the course of disease. Whole blood was collected in K2EDTA tubes by collaborating institutions according to the institutions' own protocols. For TCRbeta analysis, collaborators shipped samples as frozen whole blood, isolated PBMCs, or DNA extracted from either of those sample types. This receptor was identified in a woman aged 60-70 years with COVID-19, enrolled during active disease. The sequence joins TRBV19 to TRBJ1-5; a tentative D match to TRBD1 spans 6 bases. Source material: peripheral blood. CDR3 sequence: CASSIGTSSQPQHF. The bases read TGTGCCAGTAGTATCGGGACATCCAGCCAGCCCCAGCATTTT.